This T cell receptor beta chain appears in the sequencing data of a study of monozygotic twins with inflammatory bowel disease. Blood, roughly 2.6 ml, was drawn per donor. TCR libraries each used around 3,300 ng of total RNA. Through template switching, UMIs that included a 6-nucleotide sample barcode were added. TCRdb derives one entry per CDR3 protein from the 5' RACE reads, leaving out DNA. Across nearly 450,000 distinct CDR3 sequences, the top ten clones capture roughly 2.3% of the sample. As regards this clonotype: The target antigen is unknown.

Study conclusions and caveats: Results did not support any single strong IBD-associated signal or clonotype.

The CDR3 runs 15 residues. Germline V gives CDR1 SGHTS, CDR2 YDEGEE. Sequences were obtained from blood. The sequence was collected from a human donor with ulcerative colitis or Crohn's disease, or a healthy co-twin of an affected twin (not recorded which). This chain connects TRBV5-8 to TRBJ2-1. The CDR3 loop is CATKNRGGSYNEQFF.